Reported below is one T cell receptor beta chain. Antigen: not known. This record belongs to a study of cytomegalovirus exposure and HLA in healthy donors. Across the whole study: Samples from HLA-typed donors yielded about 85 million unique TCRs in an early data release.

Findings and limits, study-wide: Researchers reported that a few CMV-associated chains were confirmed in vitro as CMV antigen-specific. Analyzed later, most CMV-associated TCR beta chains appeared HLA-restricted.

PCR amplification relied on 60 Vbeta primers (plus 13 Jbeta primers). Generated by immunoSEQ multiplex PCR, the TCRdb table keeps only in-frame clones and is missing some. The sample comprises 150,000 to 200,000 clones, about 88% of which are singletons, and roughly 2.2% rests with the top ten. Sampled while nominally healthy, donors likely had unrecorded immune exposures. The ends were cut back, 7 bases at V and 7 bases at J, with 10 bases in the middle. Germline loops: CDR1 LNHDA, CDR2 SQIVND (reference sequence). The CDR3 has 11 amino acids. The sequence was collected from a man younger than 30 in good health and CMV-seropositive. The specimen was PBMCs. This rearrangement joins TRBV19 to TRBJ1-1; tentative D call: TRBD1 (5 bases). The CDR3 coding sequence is TGTGCCAGTACGGGGGGTGGTGAAGCTTTCTTT. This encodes CASTGGGEAFF.